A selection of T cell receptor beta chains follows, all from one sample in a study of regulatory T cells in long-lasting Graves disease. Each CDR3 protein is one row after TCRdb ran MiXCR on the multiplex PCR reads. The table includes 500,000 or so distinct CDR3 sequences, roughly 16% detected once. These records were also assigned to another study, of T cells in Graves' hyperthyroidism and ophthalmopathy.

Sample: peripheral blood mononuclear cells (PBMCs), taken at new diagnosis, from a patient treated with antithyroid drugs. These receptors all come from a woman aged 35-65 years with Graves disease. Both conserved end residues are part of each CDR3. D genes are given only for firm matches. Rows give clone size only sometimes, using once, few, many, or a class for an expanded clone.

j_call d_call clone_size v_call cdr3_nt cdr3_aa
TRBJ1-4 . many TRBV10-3 TGTGCCATCAGTGAGTCTGAGACGATGGGGGAAAAACTGTTTTTT CAISESETMGEKLFF
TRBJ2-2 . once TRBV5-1 TGCGCCAGCAGCCTCGGGGGAGTGTCGAACGCCGGGGAGCTGTTTTTT CASSLGGVSNAGELFF
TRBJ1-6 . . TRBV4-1 TGCGCCAGCAGCCCCCAAGGGGTTGGTCGTTCGGGTTCACCCCTCCACTTT CASSPQGVGRSGSPLHF
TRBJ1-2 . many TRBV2 TGTGCCAGCAGTGAAAAAGGAGAAACCTATGGCTACACCTTC CASSEKGETYGYTF
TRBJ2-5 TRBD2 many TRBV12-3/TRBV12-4 TGTGCCAGCAGAGAGCCGGGGGGGGCGGAGACCCAGTACTTC CASREPGGAETQYF
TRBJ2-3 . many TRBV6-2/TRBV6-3 TGTGCCGCCGAGCCAGGGGGGACAGATACGCAGTATTTT CAAEPGGTDTQYF
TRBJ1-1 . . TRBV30 TGTGCCTGGAGGGAAAACACCGCTGAAGCTTTCTTT CAWRENTAEAFF
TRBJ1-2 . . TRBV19 TGTGCCAGTAGTATCTCCCAATCCCGGGGCTACACCTTC CASSISQSRGYTF
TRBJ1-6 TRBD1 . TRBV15 TGTGCCACCAGCAGAGATCATCGAGCGACAGGGATCTCACCCCTCCACTTT CATSRDHRATGISPLHF
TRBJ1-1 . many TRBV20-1 TGCAGTGCTAGTTCGCCCAAGCTGAACACTGAAGCTTTCTTT CSASSPKLNTEAFF
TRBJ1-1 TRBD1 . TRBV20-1 TGCAGTGCTAGTAGTTTGGTCAGGGGGGGGAGCACTGAAGCTTTCTTT CSASSLVRGGSTEAFF
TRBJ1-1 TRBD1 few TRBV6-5 TGTGCCAGCAGTTACGGGGCAGGGGGATACACTGAAGCTTTCTTT CASSYGAGGYTEAFF
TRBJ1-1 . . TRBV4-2 TGTGCCAGCAGCCAAGATCGGGGCAGGGGCAAAATTGAAGCTTTCTTT CASSQDRGRGKIEAFF
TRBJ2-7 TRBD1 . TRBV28 TGTGCCAGCAATACAGGGGTCCCCTGCGAGCAGTACTTC CASNTGVPCEQYF
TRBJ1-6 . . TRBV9 TGTGCCAGCAGCGTCACAGGGATTGACTCACCCCTCCACTTT CASSVTGIDSPLHF
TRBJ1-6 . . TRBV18 TGTGCCAGCTCACCCGGGCAGGGTTCGGTTAATTCACCCCTCCACTTT CASSPGQGSVNSPLHF
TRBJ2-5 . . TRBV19 TGTGCCAGTAGCCCCGGGTATGGAGAGACCCAGTACTTC CASSPGYGETQYF
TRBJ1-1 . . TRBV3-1 TGTGCCAGCAGCCAGCCGGGGGCCCCTGAAGCTTTCTTT CASSQPGAPEAFF
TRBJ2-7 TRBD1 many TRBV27 TGTGCCAGCAGGCAGGGACAGGCCATCTCCTACGAGCAGTACTTC CASRQGQAISYEQYF
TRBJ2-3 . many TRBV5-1 TGCGCCAGCAGCCGGGACTGGGGCCGGGATGGAACGCAGTATTTT CASSRDWGRDGTQYF
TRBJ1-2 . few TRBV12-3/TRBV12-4 TGTGCCAGCAGACCTACCCCCGGCAGGGGCGACTATGGCTACACCTTC CASRPTPGRGDYGYTF
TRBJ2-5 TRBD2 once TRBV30 TGTGCCTGGAGGACTAGCGGCCAAGAGACCCAGTACTTC CAWRTSGQETQYF
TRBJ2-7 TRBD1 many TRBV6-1 TGTGCCAGCAAACGGACAGGGTTCCACGAGCAGTACTTC CASKRTGFHEQYF
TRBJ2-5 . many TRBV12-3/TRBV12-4 TGTGCCAGCAGTTTAGCGGGGGCCCTTATTACGTACCAAGAGACCCAGTACTTC CASSLAGALITYQETQYF
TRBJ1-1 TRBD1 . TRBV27 TGTGCCAGCAGTTTAACCTTCGGACAGGGGAAAGCTTTCTTT CASSLTFGQGKAFF
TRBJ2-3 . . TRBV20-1 TGCAGTGCCCCCCCCCTAGCAGATGACACAGATACGCAGTATTTT CSAPPLADDTDTQYF
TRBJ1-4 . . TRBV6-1 TGTGCCAGCAGTGTAGGCACTTCTTTAGGGTCGAGTGAAAAACTGTTTTTT CASSVGTSLGSSEKLFF
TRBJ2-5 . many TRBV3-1 TGTGCCAGCAGTTCCGGCGGACGGGAGACCCAGTACTTC CASSSGGRETQYF
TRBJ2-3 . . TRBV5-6 TGTGCCAGCAGCTTTGACTATTCAGATACGCAGTATTTT CASSFDYSDTQYF
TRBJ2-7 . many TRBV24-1 TGTGCCACCAGTAACTACGAGCAGTACTTC CATSNYEQYF
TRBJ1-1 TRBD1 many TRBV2 TGTGCCAGCGGGACAGAGCTGAACACTGAAGCTTTCTTT CASGTELNTEAFF
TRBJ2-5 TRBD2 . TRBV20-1 TGCAGTGCTAGATCTAGCGGGGGGGCCGGGGAGACCCAGTACTTC CSARSSGGAGETQYF
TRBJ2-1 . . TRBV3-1 TGTGCCGGCAGCCAAGGCGGCAATGAGCAGTTCTTC CAGSQGGNEQFF
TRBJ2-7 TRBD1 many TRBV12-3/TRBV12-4 TGTGCCAGCAGTCCCGACAGGGGATTCACCTACGAGCAGTACTTC CASSPDRGFTYEQYF
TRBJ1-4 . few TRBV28 TGTGCCAGCAGTTTCCCAGGGTCAGAGGCAACTAATGAAAAACTGTTTTTT CASSFPGSEATNEKLFF
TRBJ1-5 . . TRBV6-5 TGTGCCAGCAGTTACTCATTTGTTTCAGGGGATCAGCCCCAGCATTTT CASSYSFVSGDQPQHF
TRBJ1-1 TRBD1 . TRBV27 TGTGCCAGCAGTTTAGGTCATCAGGGGGCAGAAGCTTTCTTT CASSLGHQGAEAFF
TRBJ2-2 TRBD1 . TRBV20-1 TGCAGTGCTAGACCCATAGGACAGGGGGCTACCGGGGAGCTGTTTTTT CSARPIGQGATGELFF
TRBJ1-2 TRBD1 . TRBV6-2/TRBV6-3 TGTGCCAGCAGTTACTCCGGGACAGGCTTTTATGGCTACACCTTC CASSYSGTGFYGYTF
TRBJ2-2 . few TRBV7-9 TGTGCCAGCAGTCAGCCGTTTGGAGGGCAGACCGGGGAGCTGTTTTTT CASSQPFGGQTGELFF
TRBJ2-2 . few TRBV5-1 TGCGCCAGCGCCGCTCAGGTAGAGACCGGGGAGCTGTTTTTT CASAAQVETGELFF
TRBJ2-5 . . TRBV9 TGTGCCAGCAGCGTAGAAGGGGAGACCCAGTACTTC CASSVEGETQYF
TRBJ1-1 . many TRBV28 TGTGCCAGCAGTGTCCAGTATGAAGCTTTCTTT CASSVQYEAFF
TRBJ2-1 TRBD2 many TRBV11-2 TGTGCCAGCAGCTTAGGACTAGCGGGGGGTGCCTACAATGAGCAGTTCTTC CASSLGLAGGAYNEQFF
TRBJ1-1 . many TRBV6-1 TGTGCCAGTTGGAGGGGTGCTGAAGCTTTCTTT CASWRGAEAFF
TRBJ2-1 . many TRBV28 TGTGCCAGCAGTTCCGCACTCTGGGAGCAGTTCTTC CASSSALWEQFF
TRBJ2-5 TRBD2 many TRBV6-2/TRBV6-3 TGTGCCAGCAGTCGAGCGGGGGCGGGTGAAGAGACCCAGTACTTC CASSRAGAGEETQYF
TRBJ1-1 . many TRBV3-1 TGTGCCAGCAGCCATTGGCGGGGGACGAACACTGAAGCTTTCTTT CASSHWRGTNTEAFF